This T cell receptor beta chain is drawn from a study of T cell repertoires in cytomegalovirus infection. Background on the study: Matching HLA type, along with CMV infection, was indicated by public TCR beta signatures.

This CDR3 region has 16 residues. J gave up 5 bases and V 5 bases, and 8 bases lay outside the gene matches. This clonotype was picked up a small number of times. Its antigen is unidentified. Findings and caveats of the study: HLA-C-restricted CMV clonotypes gave the most frequent clonotype in two of eight donors.

TCRdb fed the reads into MiXCR, producing one record per CDR3 protein. The sample records 450,000 to 650,000 distinct CDR3 sequences, about a quarter being singletons. Material for sequencing was PBMCs. The receptor was derived from a human donor in good health (CMV status not recorded). Some clones in this sample may be carry-over from other donors' samples. The chain uses TRBV12-3 or TRBV12-4 and TRBJ2-2; TRBD2 agrees at 10 bases. The chain's CDR3 is CASSQEREGGTGELFF. The CDR3 nucleotides are TGTGCCAGCAGTCAAGAGCGGGAGGGCGGGACCGGGGAGCTGTTTTTT.